This T cell receptor beta chain came from a study of cytomegalovirus exposure and HLA in healthy donors. Overall study findings and caveats: TCR beta V- and J-gene trimming, according to a later analysis, was linked to a missense DCLRE1C variant. An ancestry cluster, one associated with Asian ancestry, reportedly showed fewer N-insertions than the approximately 700-donor mean in a later analysis. With DRB1 most and HLA-C fewest, TCR association rates differed between HLA loci in a later analysis.

Researchers ran the PCR with 60 Vbeta and 13 Jbeta primers. The method was immunoSEQ multiplex PCR; TCRdb's version includes in-frame clones alone and lacks a portion of them. The profile shows more than 80,000 clones, under 80% of them singletons. In regard to this clone: What it recognizes is unknown.

CDR1 and CDR2 from the germline V gene are SEHNR and FQNEAQ (reference sequence). V gave up 6 bases and J gave up 4 bases, with 19 bases separating them. The CDR3 is 16 amino acids. Sequencing was carried out using PBMCs. The TCR was taken from a man younger than 35 in good health and CMV-seropositive. The rearrangement links TRBV7-9 to TRBJ2-1; D might be TRBD2 (5 bases). This chain's CDR3 is CASSSTREMIYNEQFF. The CDR3 nucleotides are TGTGCCAGCAGTTCGACGAGGGAAATGATATACAATGAGCAGTTCTTC.